These 3 T cell receptor beta chains share one sample of origin, sequenced in a study of response to subunit inactivated influenza vaccine. MiXCR, run by TCRdb on the RT-PCR reads, gives a single entry per CDR3 protein. The repertoire holds 400,000 to 550,000 distinct CDR3 sequences, with 25% as singletons. The sequencing here drew on CD4+ T cells sorted from PBMCs, taken more than 4 days after vaccination. The receptors stem from a man aged 50-60 years who received an inactivated influenza vaccine.

The chain joins TRBV5-1 to TRBJ1-3; D call uncertain. The CDR3 loop spans 15 amino acids. Trimming pared 0 bases from V and 0 bases from J, leaving 7 bases between. Germline CDR1 and CDR2: SGHRS and YFSETQ. This CDR3 is CASSLGASSGNTIYF. In nucleotides, the CDR3 is TGCGCCAGCAGCTTGGGGGCGAGCTCTGGAAACACCATATATTTT. Together with reference TRBV5-1 and TRBJ1-3, the CDR3 gives the full variable domain: KAGVTQTPRYLIKTRGQQVTLSCSPISGHRSVSWYQQTPGQGLQFLFEYFSETQRNKGNFPGRFSGRQFSNSRSEMNVSTLELGDSALYLCASSLGASSGNTIYFGEGSWLTVV.

Remarks on this clonotype: Its ends do not fully match the called genes, so a read error is possible. The chain carries TRBV5-1 and TRBJ2-2, with a tentative D call TRBD2 (6 bases). The CDR3 is 17 residues long. Germline loops: CDR1 SGHRS, CDR2 YFSETQ. This chain's CDR3 is CASSLREAGTTTGELFF. The CDR3 DNA follows: TGCGCCAGCAGCTTGCGCGAGGCGGGGACCACCACCGGGGAGTTGTTTTTT.

The chain carries TRBV20-1 and TRBJ2-3; 12 bases line up with TRBD2. With 4 bases clipped from V and 5 bases from J, the junction kept 7 bases outside the gene matches. The CDR3 consists of 15 residues. Per germline, CDR1 DFQATT and CDR2 SNEGSKA (reference sequence). The CDR3 DNA reads as TGCAGTGCTACCCCTAGCGGGAGGGCCAAAGATACGCAGTATTTT. This translates into CSATPSGRAKDTQYF.